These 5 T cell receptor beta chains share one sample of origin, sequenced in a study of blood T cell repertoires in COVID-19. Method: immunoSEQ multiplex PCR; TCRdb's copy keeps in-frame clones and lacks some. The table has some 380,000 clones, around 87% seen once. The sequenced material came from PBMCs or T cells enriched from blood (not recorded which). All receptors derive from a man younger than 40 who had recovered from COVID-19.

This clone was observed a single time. CDR3 sequence reads: CASSQGQDNEQFF. In nucleotides, the CDR3 is TGTGCCAGCAGCCAAGGACAGGACAATGAGCAGTTCTTC. The chain is built from TRBV14 and TRBJ2-1; a possible D gene is TRBD1 (6 bases). V was trimmed by 1 base and J by 5 bases, leaving 6 bases between them. The CDR3 has 13 amino acids. Germline assignment: CDR1 SGHDN and CDR2 FVKESK.

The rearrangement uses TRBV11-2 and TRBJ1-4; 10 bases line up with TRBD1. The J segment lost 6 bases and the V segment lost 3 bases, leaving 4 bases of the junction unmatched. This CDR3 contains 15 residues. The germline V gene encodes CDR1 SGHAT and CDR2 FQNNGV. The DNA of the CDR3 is TGTGCCAGCAGCTTCGGGGGGACAGGGGATGAAAAACTGTTTTTT. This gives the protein CASSFGGTGDEKLFF. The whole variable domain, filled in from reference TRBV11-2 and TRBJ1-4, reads EAGVAQSPRYKIIEKRQSVAFWCNPISGHATLYWYQQILGQGPKLLIQFQNNGVVDDSQLPKDRFSAERLKGVDSTLKIQPAKLEDSAVYLCASSFGGTGDEKLFFGSGTQLSVL.

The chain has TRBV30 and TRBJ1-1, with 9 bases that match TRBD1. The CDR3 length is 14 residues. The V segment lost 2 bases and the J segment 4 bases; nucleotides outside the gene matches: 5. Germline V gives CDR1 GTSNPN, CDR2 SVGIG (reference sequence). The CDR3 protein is CAWSSGTGRTEAFF. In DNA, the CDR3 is TGTGCCTGGAGTAGCGGGACAGGGCGCACTGAAGCTTTCTTT.

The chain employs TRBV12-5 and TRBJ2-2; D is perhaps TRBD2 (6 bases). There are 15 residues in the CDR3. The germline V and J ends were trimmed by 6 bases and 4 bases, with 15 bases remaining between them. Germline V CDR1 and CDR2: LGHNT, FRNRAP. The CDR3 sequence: CASGGPLGGTGELFF. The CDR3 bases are TGTGCTAGTGGCGGTCCCCTGGGGGGCACCGGGGAGCTGTTTTTT.

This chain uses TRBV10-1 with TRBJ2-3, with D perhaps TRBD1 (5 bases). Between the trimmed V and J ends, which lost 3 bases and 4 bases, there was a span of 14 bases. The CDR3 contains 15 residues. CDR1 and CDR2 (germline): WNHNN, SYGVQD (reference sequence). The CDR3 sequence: CASSDSGRVADTQYF. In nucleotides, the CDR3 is TGCGCCAGCAGTGATTCGGGCAGGGTAGCAGATACGCAGTATTTT.